This note documents a single TCR beta chain sequence. Its antigen remains unidentified. No base qualities exist here, and no much larger clone lies one base off it. The germline V gene (reference sequence) gives CDR1 as MNHEY and CDR2 as SMNVEV. Unmatched junction bases come to 3, with V trimmed by 2 bases and J by 2 bases. The CDR3 numbers 14 residues from cysteine through phenylalanine. The only DNA kept is the CDR3, 42 bases in frame from the first base. The data were obtained in a study of cytomegalovirus exposure and HLA in healthy donors (dated by TCRdb to about 2017). Broadly, across the study: In an earlier analysis of roughly 590 of the donors, around 300 Gb of sequence data and some 120 million unique TCR beta sequences from 150 million to 200 million T cells were reported. About 320 gigabases of sequencing data and 70 million to 85 million unique TCR sequences were included in an early release covering around 600 HLA-typed donors. The genetic ancestry cluster associated with self-reported Caucasian donors included around 76% of the roughly 400 genotyped donors. The study was designed to test whether signatures of past pathogen exposure could be identified by cataloging public T cell receptors. The T cell repertoires of 666 subjects were profiled by immunosequencing and related to cytomegalovirus serostatus. A separate validation cohort of roughly 110 different subjects was used in addition to the 666-subject first cohort. High-throughput TCR immunosequencing, statistical association of individual TCRs with disease status, and machine learning were combined to predict cytomegalovirus infection status. In a later analysis, previously published TCR beta repertoires from more than 500 donors were re-analyzed and high-resolution HLA genotyping was added so that TCR occurrence patterns could be studied. The later analysis used no new phenotypic data to find candidate immune exposures, relying instead on TCR beta sequences and their occurrence across donors. An earlier analysis of several hundred of the donors applied high-throughput TCR beta sequencing to assess whether each TCR beta V gene segment acted as functional or pseudogenic. Donor age, sex, ethnicity and CMV serostatus were collected together with the repertoire data. A later genetic analysis used genome-wide SNP genotypes for about 55% of the 666 donors, treating that subset as a discovery cohort. All discovery cohort repertoires had been generated using a single sequencing platform. HLA typing covered class I and class II loci at four-digit resolution. Typing coverage differed by locus: A, B, C, DRB1 and DQB1 were typed in roughly 620-630 donors, DQA1 in 500 to 550, DPA1 in approximately 600, and DPB1 in 400 to 480. Roughly five DR-DQ haplotypes were handled as single units for association and clustering, since linkage in the cohort was strong. Across around 400 genotyped donors of the cohort, an average of roughly 200,000 unique TCR beta nucleotide sequences per donor were sequenced, and 15% to 20% of those sequences were non-productive.

The library was made by the immunoSEQ multiplex PCR assay. For the multiplex PCR, a mixture combining 60 forward primers for TCR Vbeta segments and 13 reverse primers for TCR Jbeta segments was used. A multiplex PCR assay on genomic DNA amplified the CDR3 region of rearranged TCR beta genes. Amplified TCR beta libraries were sequenced as 87-base-pair reads on the Illumina HiSeq System. The published analysis was carried out like this. A later analysis tallied some 79 million unique TCR beta chains across the 660 or so repertoires, and about 10 million of those chains were shared by two or more donors. A nearest-neighbor algorithm error-corrected the raw reads and collapsed the reads into unique sequences, merging closely related sequences to remove PCR and sequencing errors. V, D and J gene segments were assigned by aligning CDR3 sequences to IMGT reference sequences. For a sequence to be retained, at least a six-nucleotide match to both a V gene segment and a J gene segment was required. Rearrangements were classified as productive when the CDR3 lacked stop codons and remained in frame with V and J, and all other rearrangements were classified as non-productive. CDR3 was defined according to IMGT convention as the region running from the second conserved V-encoded cysteine to the conserved J-encoded phenylalanine. Sequences without an unambiguous match to a single V gene segment were excluded from the earlier analysis of 587 of the donors. In an earlier analysis of a few hundred of the donors, V segments were called functional above 56.7% productive rearrangements and were called segregating when the between-donor standard deviation exceeded 5%. A statistical classification framework was built for diagnosing cytomegalovirus status from the catalog of TCR beta chain sequences. V and J gene assignment, in a later analysis, came from comparing TCR nucleotide sequences with IMGT/GENE-DB human TR gene sequences. The TCRdist pipeline was used in a later analysis to assign CDR3 sequences and most-parsimonious VDJ recombination scenarios. In a later analysis, each TCR beta chain was defined by its CDR3 amino acid sequence together with its V-gene family, and reads lacking a unique V-gene family were excluded. In a later analysis, several hundred highly shared, low-generation-probability nucleotide sequences were removed to address suspected cross-contamination and a sequencing artifact. In a later analysis, a clonal expansion index was calculated for each public chain from normalized within-repertoire ranks of inferred template counts. In a later analysis, generation probabilities were computed using a VDJ recombination model fitted to out-of-frame rearrangements, and the results were checked against IGoR. Hypergeometric tests were used in a later analysis to score TCR-TCR, TCR-HLA and TCR-CMV co-occurrence, with a repertoire-size bias correction applied to the TCR pairs. In a later analysis, false discovery rates were estimated by permuting HLA or CMV assignments 20 times. In a later analysis, co-occurring TCRs were grouped using DBSCAN, with TCRdist sequence similarity added in when clustering inside HLA-allele-positive subsets. Co-occurrence clustering excluded repertoires with fewer than 30,000 or more than 120,000 public chains, plus five with anomalous nucleotide sharing. This is the immuneACCESS table as TCRdb keeps it, with only in-frame sequences that have V and J called. A part of the clones is gone; compared with another copy, unresolved V genes explain less than half, and the rest is unexplained. V and J calls and clone size are given by that table; D and trimming were obtained from the DNA. The sample table shows 55,000 to 75,000 clones, and roughly four fifths are seen once. The ten top clones hold 7% to 9.5% of the sample.

The cohort comprised fewer than 700 healthy bone marrow donors. Cohort members were all nominally healthy when sampled, although unrecorded immune exposures were likely present. The donor tested CMV seropositive, placing the donor among the 250 to 300 seropositive members of the cohort. Each donor provided a peripheral blood sample, and peripheral blood mononuclear cells were used for TCR beta sequencing. Genomic DNA extraction from the blood cell samples was performed with the Qiagen DNeasy Blood Extraction Kit. What the work shows at the level of the full study, not this receptor alone: A later analysis reported that several top co-occurrence clusters appeared linked to parvovirus B19, influenza, CMV and Epstein-Barr virus. This cohort had only TCR beta chains sequenced, and the lack of alpha or paired-chain data limited which features could be detected. An earlier analysis of approximately 500 of the donors showed that most TCR beta V segments appeared in productive rearrangements either about 87% or about 30% of the time, which broadly matched IMGT annotations. The only immune exposure information available for the cohort was CMV serostatus. Three of the identified cytomegalovirus-associated TCR beta chains were confirmed in vitro to be specific for cytomegalovirus antigens. An association between a missense DCLRE1C variant and V-gene and J-gene trimming of TCR beta chains was found in a later genetic analysis and replicated in an independent cohort. Specific HLA alleles were associated with more than 15,000 TCR beta sequences at a false discovery rate of 0.05 in a later analysis. The authors suggested that the approach could potentially be extended to other disease states and immunological phenotypes. The study gave a list of about 170 TCR beta chains associated with cytomegalovirus. The 87-base-pair reads could not distinguish some IMGT-functional V segments, including TRBV6-2 and TRBV6-3, so those segments were excluded. Because counts were too low, roughly 16 rarely observed V segments, including chromosome 9 orphons, were left out of the earlier analysis of approximately 500 of the donors. In a later analysis, TCR association rates were found to vary across HLA loci, with the most associated TCRs seen for DRB1 alleles and the fewest for HLA-C alleles. Roughly uniform sequencing depth across donors was assumed in presence/absence analyses, although this assumption may not hold. In a later genetic analysis, fewer N-insertions in productive TCRs were reported among donors in an Asian-associated ancestry cluster than the approximately 670-donor mean. Most TCR sequences were observed very rarely across donors, whereas some public TCRs were present in many individuals. The sequencing pipeline was judged likely to have produced a cluster of highly shared sequence variants as a technical artifact. Cytomegalovirus status was reported to be diagnosed by the classifier with high specificity and sensitivity in both the original and validation cohorts. Because HLA typing was unavailable for some donors at each locus, only the typed subset was used in association tests. Linkage disequilibrium might explain the correlated functional status among segregating V segments, but an unknown experimental factor could not be excluded. A further reported finding was that TCR beta sequences accurately predicted the HLA-A and HLA-B alleles for most subjects in the first cohort. In a later analysis, HLA-associated TCR beta chains showed more clonal expansion and lower generation probabilities than non-associated chains that were equally common. A later analysis found that most CMV-associated TCR beta chains appeared HLA-restricted, with HLA associations seemingly driven largely by CMV exposure. When HLA alleles, especially DR and DQ, strongly co-occurred, TCR associations were difficult to assign to individual alleles.

This sequence originates from a woman in her 30s in good health and CMV-seropositive. Sequenced material: PBMCs. The sequence joins TRBV27 to TRBJ2-7; TRBD2 matches 7 bases in the middle. CDR3 reads: CASSLGRGPYEQYF. The DNA sequence reads TGTGCCAGCAGTTTAGGGAGGGGACCCTACGAGCAGTACTTC.